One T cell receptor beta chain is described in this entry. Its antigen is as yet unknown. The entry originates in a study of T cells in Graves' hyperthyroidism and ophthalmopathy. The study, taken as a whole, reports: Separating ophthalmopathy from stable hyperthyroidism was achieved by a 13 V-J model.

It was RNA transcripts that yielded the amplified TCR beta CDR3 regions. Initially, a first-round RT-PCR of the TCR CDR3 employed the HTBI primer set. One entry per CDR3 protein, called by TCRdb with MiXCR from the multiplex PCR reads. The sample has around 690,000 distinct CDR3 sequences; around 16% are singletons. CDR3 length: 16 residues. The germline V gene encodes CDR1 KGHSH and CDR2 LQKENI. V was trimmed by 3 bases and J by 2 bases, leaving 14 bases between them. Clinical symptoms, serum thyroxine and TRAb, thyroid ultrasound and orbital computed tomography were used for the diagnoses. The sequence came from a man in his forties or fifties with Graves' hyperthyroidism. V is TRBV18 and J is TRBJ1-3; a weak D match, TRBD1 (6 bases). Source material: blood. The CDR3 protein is CASSPSEGGTGNTIYF. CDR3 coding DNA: TGTGCCAGCTCACCTAGTGAAGGGGGGACTGGAAACACCATATATTTT. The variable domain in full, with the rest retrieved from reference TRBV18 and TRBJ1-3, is NAGVMQNPRHLVRRRGQEARLRCSPMKGHSHVYWYRQLPEEGLKFMVYLQKENIIDESGMPKERFSAEFPKEGPSILRIQQVVRGDSAAYFCASSPSEGGTGNTIYFGEGSWLTVV.